This entry describes one TCR beta chain. The assay was immunoSEQ multiplex PCR, and TCRdb's table has in-frame clones only and misses some. The table shows a few hundred thousand clones, with about nine tenths occurring only once. The CDR3 loop spans 14 amino acids. In germline, CDR1 is SGDLS, CDR2 YYNGEE. The ends lost 0 bases at V and 6 bases at J; junction bases unmatched: 2. This record belongs to a study of blood T cell repertoires in COVID-19. Looking at the study overall: The samples span acute and convalescent COVID-19 from the United States, Italy and Spain. Sources were T cells, B-cell-depleted T cells, or PBMCs; the material itself was cDNA or gDNA.

The chain recombines TRBV9 with TRBJ2-2; 7 nucleotides agree with TRBD1. The clonotype was recovered from a man aged 45 to 65 with acute or convalescent COVID-19. What was sequenced was peripheral blood. The CDR3 protein is CASSVEGAPGELFF. In DNA, the CDR3 is TGTGCCAGCAGCGTAGAGGGGGCCCCCGGGGAGCTGTTTTTT.